The entry below describes one T cell receptor (beta chain). An end of the junction does not agree with germline; a read error may underlie this. This record belongs to a study of Graves' ophthalmopathy and Graves' hyperthyroidism. Study context: Untreated patients at initial diagnosis provided peripheral blood.

The CDR3 runs to 13 residues. Germline CDR1 and CDR2: SSHAT and FNYEAQ (reference sequence). The authors amplified TCR beta CDR3 regions from RNA transcripts. The first-round RT-PCR employed HTBI primers together with the Qiagen OneStep RT-PCR kit. A multiplex PCR was then performed as the second round. TCRdb fed the multiplex PCR reads into MiXCR, producing one record per CDR3 protein. In the table there are a few hundred thousand distinct CDR3 sequences, about a sixth of which are singletons. Disease in donors with ophthalmopathy had moderate-to-severe activity, CAS ≥3, NOSPECS ≥4 and under 3 months' duration.

This clonotype was obtained from an adult man with Graves' ophthalmopathy. Source material: peripheral blood. V and J are TRBV7-7 and TRBJ2-7, with 7 bases lining up with TRBD2. CDR3 residues: CASSSKAGLEQYF. The CDR3, as DNA: TGTGCTAGCAGCTCAAAAGCGGGACTCGAGCAGTACTTC.